Below, 21 T cell receptor beta chains from the same sample are listed, as sequenced in a study of Tregs in tolerant kidney transplant recipients. This table comes from immunoSEQ multiplex PCR, and its TCRdb copy is limited to in-frame clones, with some not included. The data contain around 50,000 clones, around 90% of them seen just once; the ten biggest clones take up roughly 15%. Recipients received nonmyeloablative bone marrow transplants from related graft donors, with transient mixed chimerism. This specimen consisted of CD8+ T cells from blood (PBMCs), obtained 24 months after the transplant. These TCRs come from a human patient who received a combined kidney and bone marrow transplant. Some T cells may be provided by the graft donor.

V gene TRBV18 combines with J gene TRBJ2-1, with 7 bases identical to TRBD1. The trim removed 3 bases at V and 3 bases at J, leaving 11 bases unmatched. The CDR3 loop spans 17 amino acids. The germline gives CDR1 KGHSH, CDR2 LQKENI. The DNA of the CDR3 is TGTGCCAGCTCACCCTATACTTCGGGACAGATCTACAATGAGCAGTTCTTC. Protein sequence: CASSPYTSGQIYNEQFF.

The genes are TRBV5-1 and TRBJ1-1, with 7 nucleotides matching TRBD1. CDR3 size: 14 residues. V shed 0 bases, J shed 4 bases, and the junction held 3 bases outside the gene matches. Per germline, CDR1 SGHRS and CDR2 YFSETQ. CDR3 loop: CASSLATGLTEAFF. The CDR3 DNA reads TGCGCCAGCAGCTTGGCGACAGGGCTCACTGAAGCTTTCTTT. Full variable domain (remainder filled in from reference TRBV5-1 and TRBJ1-1): KAGVTQTPRYLIKTRGQQVTLSCSPISGHRSVSWYQQTPGQGLQFLFEYFSETQRNKGNFPGRFSGRQFSNSRSEMNVSTLELGDSALYLCASSLATGLTEAFFGQGTRLTVV.

V and J are TRBV9 and TRBJ1-2; TRBD1 matches 10 bases. The CDR3 is 16 amino acids. Germline assignment: CDR1 SGDLS and CDR2 YYNGEE. V trimming: 0 bases; J trimming: 7 bases; junction bases outside the gene matches: 9. The CDR3: CASSVGGRGQGLGYTF. CDR3 in DNA: TGTGCCAGCAGCGTAGGAGGAAGGGGACAGGGGCTTGGCTACACCTTC.

This clone was observed once. V and J are TRBV2 and TRBJ1-4; the D gene is possibly TRBD1 (6 bases). This CDR3 region has 14 residues. V was clipped by 8 bases and J by 0 bases, with 10 bases between them. Germline CDR1 is SNHLY and CDR2 is FYNNEI. CDR3 protein: CASRPGATNEKLFF. The DNA of the CDR3 is TGTGCCAGCCGCCCAGGGGCAACTAATGAAAAACTGTTTTTT.

V is TRBV7-8 and J is TRBJ2-1, with 10 nucleotides matching TRBD2. The junction had 6 bases not matched to a gene; V was cut back by 2 bases and J by 8 bases. Germline CDR1 SGHVS, CDR2 FQNEAQ. This CDR3 has 15 residues. CDR3 DNA sequence: TGTGCCAGCAGCTTACTAGCGGGGGTAGTCGATGAGCAGTTCTTC. Translating it yields CASSLLAGVVDEQFF.

CDR3 loop: CASRTWGWGSNQPQHF. CDR3 DNA sequence: TGTGCCAGTAGGACGTGGGGCTGGGGTAGCAATCAGCCCCAGCATTTT. This chain joins TRBV19 and TRBJ1-5; TRBD1 is a possible D gene (5 bases). The CDR3 totals 16 residues. V was cut by 6 bases and J by 0 bases, with 15 bases left in between. Germline CDR1 reads LNHDA; CDR2 reads SQIVND (reference sequence).

This chain uses TRBV5-4 with TRBJ1-2; D is unclear. Germline CDR1 and CDR2: SGHNT and YYREEE (reference sequence). There are 16 residues in the CDR3. V lost 7 bases and J lost 4, with 23 bases in between. The CDR3 protein is CASVQGLPGKTYGYTF. The CDR3, as DNA: TGTGCCAGCGTACAAGGCTTACCAGGAAAGACCTATGGCTACACCTTC. Full variable domain (remainder filled in from reference TRBV5-4 and TRBJ1-2): ETGVTQSPTHLIKTRGQQVTLRCSSQSGHNTVSWYQQALGQGPQFIFQYYREEENGRGNFPPRFSGLQFPNYSSELNVNALELDDSALYLCASVQGLPGKTYGYTFGSGTRLTVV.

The rearrangement links TRBV15 to TRBJ2-3, with D possibly TRBD2 on 7 matching bases. The CDR3 length is 17 residues. V lost 0 bases and J lost 5, with 18 bases in between. Germline V gives CDR1 LNHNV, CDR2 YYDKDF (reference sequence). The DNA for the CDR3 is TGTGCCACCAGCAGAGAGGGCCACGGGGGGCCTTTAGATACGCAGTATTTT. Translation: CATSREGHGGPLDTQYF.

The genes are TRBV13 and TRBJ2-7; D gene uncertain. The CDR3 spans 15 residues. V was cut by 0 bases and J by 3 bases, with 12 bases left in between. Germline CDR1 PRHDT, CDR2 FYEKMQ (reference sequence). This CDR3 reads CASSLGQPAHYEQYF. The CDR3 region has the DNA TGTGCCAGCAGCTTAGGACAGCCGGCCCACTACGAGCAGTACTTC.

This chain joins TRBV19 and TRBJ1-5; perhaps TRBD1 as D (5 bases). The CDR3 spans 15 residues. CDR1 and CDR2 (germline): LNHDA, SQIVND (reference sequence). The ends were cut back, 3 bases at V and 5 bases at J, with 14 bases in the middle. Here the CDR3 DNA reads TGTGCCAGTAGTATGATTCAGGGTGGAGATCAGCCCCAGCATTTT. It codes for CASSMIQGGDQPQHF.

J is TRBJ2-7 and V is TRBV7-6, with D maybe TRBD1 (7 bases). Germline V gene sequence: CDR1 SGHVS, CDR2 FNYEAQ. The CDR3 spans 15 residues. Between the trimmed V and J ends, which lost 1 base and 0 bases, there was a span of 10 bases. The CDR3 bases are TGTGCCAGCAGCTTAGGGCAGGGGGGCTCCTACGAGCAGTACTTC. It translates to CASSLGQGGSYEQYF.

The rearrangement uses TRBV27 and TRBJ1-1; the D is unclear. V lost 4 bases, J lost 2 bases, and 8 bases lay in between. Germline V gives CDR1 MNHEY, CDR2 SMNVEV (reference sequence). The length of the CDR3 is 13 residues. The CDR3 DNA follows: TGTGCCAGCAGTTCGCCGGGTAACACTGAAGCTTTCTTT. Protein sequence: CASSSPGNTEAFF.

This sequence joins TRBV18 and TRBJ2-7; TRBD1 agrees at 8 bases. V shed 2 bases, J shed 5 bases, and the junction held 5 bases outside the gene matches. Germline V gene data show CDR1 as KGHSH and CDR2 as LQKENI. The CDR3 contains 14 residues. CDR3 in amino acids: CASSPRTGIDEQYF. The CDR3 DNA reads TGTGCCAGCTCACCAAGGACAGGGATCGACGAGCAGTACTTC.

The V call is TRBV11-1, the J call TRBJ2-7; D may be TRBD1 (6 bases). This CDR3 comprises 13 residues. The V gene lost 6 bases and the J gene lost 3 bases, with 12 bases spanning the gap. CDR1 and CDR2 from the germline V gene are SGHAT and FQDESV (reference sequence). CDR3: CASRMAGDYEQYF. The CDR3 DNA reads as TGTGCCAGCAGAATGGCAGGGGACTACGAGCAGTACTTC. Drawing the rest from reference TRBV11-1 and TRBJ2-7, the complete variable domain is EAEVAQSPRYKITEKSQAVAFWCDPISGHATLYWYRQILGQGPELLVQFQDESVVDDSQLPKDRFSAERLKGVDSTLKIQPAELGDSAMYLCASRMAGDYEQYFGPGTRLTVT.

The chain uses TRBV7-3 and TRBJ1-1; D might be TRBD1 (5 bases). The CDR3 has 15 amino acids. Germline CDR1 and CDR2: SGHTA and FQGTGA. Trimming removed 2 bases from V and 5 bases from J, with 15 bases in between. The DNA of the CDR3 is TGTGCCAGCAGCTTACCGACGACAGAGAGAACTGAAGCTTTCTTT. Encoded protein: CASSLPTTERTEAFF.

This chain joins TRBV9 and TRBJ2-2; D is perhaps TRBD1 (6 bases). CDR3 length equals 15 residues. Germline V gives CDR1 SGDLS, CDR2 YYNGEE. Trimming removed 1 base at V and 5 bases at J, with 12 bases between. The DNA of the CDR3 is TGTGCCAGCAGCGTAAGCTCAGGGACAACCGGGGAGCTGTTTTTT. This gives the protein CASSVSSGTTGELFF.

The rearrangement links TRBV5-8 to TRBJ1-2; TRBD1 is a possible D gene (6 bases). Per the germline V gene, CDR1 is SGHTS and CDR2 is YDEGEE. V shed 4 bases and J shed 4 bases, with 14 bases lying between them. The CDR3 totals 14 residues. The CDR3 bases are TGTGCCAGCAGCAAAACAGGGAGTTTCTATGGCTACACCTTC. Translated: CASSKTGSFYGYTF.

The rearrangement uses TRBV27 and TRBJ2-1, with 9 bases fitting TRBD2. Trimming at V came to 4 bases and at J to 0 bases, leaving 7 bases not matched to a gene. From germline, CDR1 is MNHEY and CDR2 SMNVEV (reference sequence). This CDR3 is built from 17 residues. The CDR3 is CASSSVAGARSYNEQFF. The CDR3 nucleotides are TGTGCCAGCAGTTCGGTAGCGGGGGCCCGCTCCTACAATGAGCAGTTCTTC.

The chain has TRBV15 and TRBJ1-4; TRBD1 might be the D (5 bases). Trimming took 1 base from V and 8 from J, leaving 14 bases between them. The CDR3 has 15 amino acids. Germline V gene data show CDR1 as LNHNV and CDR2 as YYDKDF (reference sequence). CDR3 nucleotides: TGTGCCACCAGCAGAGTGTCCCAGGGAGGCGAAAAACTGTTTTTT. Amino acid sequence: CATSRVSQGGEKLFF.

The chain carries TRBV4-3 and TRBJ2-7; possibly TRBD1 for D (6 bases). CDR1 is LGHNA and CDR2 is YSLEER in the germline V gene. V lost 0 bases to trimming and J lost 3 bases, with 9 bases between them. The CDR3 covers 14 residues. The CDR3 protein is CASSQERDIYEQYF. DNA of the CDR3: TGCGCCAGCAGCCAAGAGAGGGACATCTACGAGCAGTACTTC.

The V call is TRBV5-1, the J call TRBJ1-2; D is unclear. V was pared by 5 bases and J by 6 bases, with 14 bases between. Germline V gene sequence: CDR1 SGHRS, CDR2 YFSETQ. The CDR3 covers 13 residues. The CDR3 coding sequence is TGCGCCAGCAGACCGGGATCCCCTGATGGCTACACCTTC. Protein sequence: CASRPGSPDGYTF.